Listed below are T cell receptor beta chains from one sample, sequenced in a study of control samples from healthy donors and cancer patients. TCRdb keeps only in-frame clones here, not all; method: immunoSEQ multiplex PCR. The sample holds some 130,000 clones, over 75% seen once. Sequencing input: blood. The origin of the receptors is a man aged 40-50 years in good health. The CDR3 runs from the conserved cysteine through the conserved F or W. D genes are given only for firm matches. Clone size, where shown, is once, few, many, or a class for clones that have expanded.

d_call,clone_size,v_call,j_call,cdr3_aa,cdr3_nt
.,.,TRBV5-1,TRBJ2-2,CASSLASSGTGELFF,TGCGCCAGCAGCTTGGCGAGTTCTGGCACCGGGGAGCTGTTTTTT
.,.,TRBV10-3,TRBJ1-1,CAISPSRGPPMNTEAFF,TGTGCCATCAGTCCCTCCCGGGGACCCCCGATGAACACTGAAGCTTTCTTT
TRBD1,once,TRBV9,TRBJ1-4,CASSVGTGGTNEKLFF,TGTGCCAGCAGCGTAGGGACAGGGGGGACTAATGAAAAACTGTTTTTT
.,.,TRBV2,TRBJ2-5,CASSEEETQYF,TGTGCCAGCAGTGAAGAGGAGACCCAGTACTTC
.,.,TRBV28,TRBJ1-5,CASRSGVNQPQHF,TGTGCCAGCAGGTCAGGGGTCAATCAGCCCCAGCATTTT
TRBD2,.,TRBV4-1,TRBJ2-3,CASSQDISGGAVDTQYF,TGCGCCAGCAGCCAAGATATAAGCGGGGGGGCAGTAGATACGCAGTATTTT
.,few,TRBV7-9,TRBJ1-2,CASSFGGEGYGYTF,TGTGCCAGCAGCTTCGGAGGGGAGGGCTATGGCTACACCTTC
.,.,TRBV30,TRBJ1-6,CAWIPWSYNSPLHF,TGTGCCTGGATACCATGGTCCTATAATTCACCCCTCCACTTT
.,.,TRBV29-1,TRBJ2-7,CSVEGPGSYEQYF,TGCAGCGTTGAAGGCCCGGGCTCCTACGAGCAGTACTTC
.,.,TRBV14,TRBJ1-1,CASSLTVHPTEAFF,TGTGCCAGCAGTCTAACAGTTCACCCCACTGAAGCTTTCTTT
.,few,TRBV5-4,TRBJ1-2,CASSTPKGQGLRYGYTF,TGTGCCAGCAGCACTCCGAAGGGGCAGGGGCTAAGATATGGCTACACCTTC
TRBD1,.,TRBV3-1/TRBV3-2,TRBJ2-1,CASSSRQGGSYNEQFF,TGTGCCAGCAGCTCTCGACAGGGGGGCTCCTACAATGAGCAGTTCTTC
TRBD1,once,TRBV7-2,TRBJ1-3,CASRYDRAPGNTIYF,TGTGCCAGCAGATACGACAGGGCGCCTGGAAACACCATATATTTT
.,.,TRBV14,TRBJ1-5,CASSQAHNQPQHF,TGTGCCAGCAGCCAAGCTCACAATCAGCCCCAGCATTTT
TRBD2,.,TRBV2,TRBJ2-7,CASSEGTSELYEQYF,TGTGCCAGCAGTGAAGGGACTAGCGAGCTGTACGAGCAGTACTTC
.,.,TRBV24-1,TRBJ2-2,CATSRTPTGELFF,TGTGCCACCAGTCGGACACCCACCGGGGAGCTGTTTTTT
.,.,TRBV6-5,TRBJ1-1,CASALRVNTEAFF,TGTGCCAGCGCCCTCAGGGTGAACACTGAAGCTTTCTTT
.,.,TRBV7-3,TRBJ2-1,CASSPQGEGNEQFF,TGTGCCAGCAGCCCTCAGGGGGAGGGCAATGAGCAGTTCTTC
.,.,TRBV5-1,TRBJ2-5,CASSLQGGETQYF,TGCGCCAGCAGCTTACAGGGTGGGGAGACCCAGTACTTC
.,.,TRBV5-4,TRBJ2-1,CASSPFSYNEQFF,TGTGCCAGCAGCCCGTTCTCCTACAATGAGCAGTTCTTC
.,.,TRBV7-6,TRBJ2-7,CASSLGTPLTPSYEQYF,TGTGCCAGCAGCTTAGGGACCCCGCTCACCCCATCCTACGAGCAGTACTTC
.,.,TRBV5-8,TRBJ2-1,CASSPQGLYNEQFF,TGTGCCAGCAGTCCGCAGGGACTCTACAATGAGCAGTTCTTC
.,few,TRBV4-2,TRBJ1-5,CASSQDSRNQPQHF,TGTGCCAGCAGCCAAGATAGTCGGAATCAGCCCCAGCATTTT
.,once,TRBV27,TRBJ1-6,CASSPTKPMYSPLHF,TGTGCCAGCAGTCCCACTAAACCGATGTATTCACCCCTCCACTTT
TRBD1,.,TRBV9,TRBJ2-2,CASSVVGQGSGELFF,TGTGCCAGCAGCGTAGTGGGACAGGGGTCCGGGGAGCTGTTTTTT
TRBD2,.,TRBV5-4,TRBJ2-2,CASSLWRGGKTGELFF,TGTGCCAGCAGCTTGTGGCGGGGGGGCAAGACCGGGGAGCTGTTTTTT
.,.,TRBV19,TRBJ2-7,CASSIGKNYEQYF,TGTGCCAGTAGTATAGGAAAAAACTACGAGCAGTACTTC
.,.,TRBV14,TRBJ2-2,CASSRGWPGANTGELFF,TGTGCCAGCAGCCGCGGTTGGCCGGGGGCCAACACCGGGGAGCTGTTTTTT
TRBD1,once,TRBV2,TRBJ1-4,CASSGDRGPRKLFF,TGTGCCAGCAGTGGGGACAGGGGGCCGCGCAAACTGTTTTTT
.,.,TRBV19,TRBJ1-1,CASRSGGFPSMNTEAFF,TGTGCCTCTCGATCCGGAGGATTCCCATCAATGAACACTGAAGCTTTCTTT
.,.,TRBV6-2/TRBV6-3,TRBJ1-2,CASSDQGYGYTF,TGTGCCAGCAGTGATCAGGGGTATGGCTACACCTTC
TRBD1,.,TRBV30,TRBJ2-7,CAWTLGRGPHLGEQYF,TGTGCCTGGACCCTGGGAAGGGGGCCTCATTTAGGGGAGCAGTACTTC
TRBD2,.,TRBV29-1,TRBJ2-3,CSVVLAGGRTDTQYF,TGCAGCGTTGTTCTAGCGGGGGGCCGCACAGATACGCAGTATTTT
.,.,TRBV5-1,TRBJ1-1,CASSYTAGGGTEAFF,TGCGCCAGCAGTTATACAGCAGGCGGTGGCACTGAAGCTTTCTTT
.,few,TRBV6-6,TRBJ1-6,CASSQASIYNSPLHF,TGTGCCAGCAGTCAGGCCTCGATATATAATTCACCCCTCCACTTT
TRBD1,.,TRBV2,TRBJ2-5,CASRGTESESQYF,TGTGCCAGCAGGGGGACAGAGTCAGAGAGCCAGTACTTC
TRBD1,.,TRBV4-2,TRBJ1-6,CASSPQPGGVGSPLHF,TGTGCCAGCAGCCCGCAGCCAGGGGGCGTCGGGTCACCCCTCCACTTT
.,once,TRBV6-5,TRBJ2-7,CASTRETRPYEQYF,TGTGCCAGCACCCGGGAAACTCGACCCTACGAGCAGTACTTC
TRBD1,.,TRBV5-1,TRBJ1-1,CASSSDPDRVSEAFF,TGCGCCAGCAGCTCCGACCCGGACAGGGTATCTGAAGCTTTCTTT
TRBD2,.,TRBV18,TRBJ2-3,CASSPLPSGGASDTQYF,TGTGCCAGCTCACCACTCCCTAGCGGGGGGGCAAGTGATACGCAGTATTTT
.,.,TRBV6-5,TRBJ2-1,CASRILAANEQFF,TGTGCCAGCAGAATATTAGCGGCCAATGAGCAGTTCTTC
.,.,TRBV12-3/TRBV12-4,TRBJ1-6,CASSPLPNSPLHF,TGTGCCAGCAGTCCCCTCCCTAATTCACCCCTCCACTTT
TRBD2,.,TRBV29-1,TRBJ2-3,CSVERGPSTDTQYF,TGCAGCGTGGAGCGGGGCCCCAGCACAGATACGCAGTATTTT
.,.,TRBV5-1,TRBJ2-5,CASSHILGSQETQYF,TGCGCCAGCAGCCATATCCTTGGCAGTCAAGAGACCCAGTACTTC
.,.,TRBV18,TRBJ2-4,CASARLGTSDKNIQYF,TGTGCCAGCGCAAGACTGGGAACCTCGGACAAAAACATTCAGTACTTC
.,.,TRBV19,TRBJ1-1,CASSIGGLQNTEAFF,TGTGCCAGTAGTATAGGGGGACTCCAGAACACTGAAGCTTTCTTT
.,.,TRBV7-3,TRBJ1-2,CASSLAGADYGYTF,TGTGCCAGCAGCCTCGCCGGGGCAGACTATGGCTACACCTTC
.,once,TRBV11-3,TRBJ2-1,CASSPRDTYNEQFF,TGTGCCAGCAGCCCGCGGGACACCTACAATGAGCAGTTCTTC
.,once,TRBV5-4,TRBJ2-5,CASSLPLGATQYF,TGTGCCAGCAGCTTGCCCCTAGGGGCGACCCAGTACTTC
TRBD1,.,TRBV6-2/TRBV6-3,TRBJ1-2,CASSWDRDAFYGYTF,TGTGCCAGCAGTTGGGACAGGGACGCCTTCTATGGCTACACCTTC
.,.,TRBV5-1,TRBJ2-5,CASNKGESGETQYF,TGCGCCAGCAATAAGGGGGAATCCGGTGAGACCCAGTACTTC
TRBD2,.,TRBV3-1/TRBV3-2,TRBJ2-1,CASSQGLAGAYNEQFF,TGTGCCAGCAGCCAGGGACTAGCGGGGGCTTACAATGAGCAGTTCTTC
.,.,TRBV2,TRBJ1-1,CASRETGSRFTEAFF,TGTGCCAGCAGGGAGACAGGTTCTAGGTTCACTGAAGCTTTCTTT
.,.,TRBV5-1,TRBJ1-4,CAGLSEKLFF,TGCGCCGGCCTCAGTGAAAAACTGTTTTTT
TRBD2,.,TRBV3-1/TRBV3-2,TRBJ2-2,CASSLGTSGAGKLFF,TGTGCCAGCAGCCTGGGGACTAGCGGGGCCGGGAAGCTGTTTTTT